This TCR beta chain was profiled in a study of blood T cell repertoires in COVID-19. Sequencing used immunoSEQ multiplex PCR; TCRdb keeps in-frame clones, though not all of them. The sample lists under 200,000 clones, about 74% occurring once. The sample consisted of peripheral blood. The TCR sequence derives from a man aged 60 to 75 with acute or convalescent COVID-19.

The CDR3 reads CAISELGQGKYNYGYTF. CDR3 coding DNA: TGTGCCATCAGTGAGCTAGGACAGGGGAAGTATAACTATGGCTACACCTTC. The chain joins TRBV10-3 to TRBJ1-2; 9 bases align to TRBD1. CDR1 and CDR2 from the germline V gene are ENHRY and SYGVKD. This CDR3 is built from 17 residues. The V segment lost 2 bases and the J segment 1 base; nucleotides outside the gene matches: 8.